The 16 T cell receptor beta chains below all came from one sample that was sequenced in a study of vaccination and CD4 T cells after COVID-19 (dated by TCRdb to between 2021 and 2023). These receptors' targets are unknown. Explained via the paper, the treatment or condition label denotes: roughly 11-day PBMC culture with coronavirus spike peptide pools or control peptides (ViraFEST assay). Receptor amplification or capture employed PCR. The sample was run on an Illumina iSeq 100. At the Johns Hopkins FTIC core, DNA from the cultured CD4+ T cells underwent TCR sequencing with the Oncomine TCR Beta short-read assay. TCRdb trimmed the raw reads at Q25, called clones with MiXCR and kept productive beta chains. Identical CDR3 protein sequences are pooled into one entry, listed with their most common genes and DNA. The sample table holds around 10,000 distinct CDR3 sequences, of which approximately 42% were seen once. 20% to 25% of the sample is in the top ten clones.

The sequencing input was CD4+ T cells from blood, cultured in vitro. These receptors came from a human donor who had recovered from COVID-19.

This clonotype was observed a handful of times. The V and J genes are TRBV19 and TRBJ2-3; 7 nucleotides align to TRBD1. With 4 bases clipped from V and 2 bases from J, the junction kept 9 bases outside the gene matches. This CDR3 has 16 residues. Looked up from germline, CDR1 is LNHDA and CDR2 is SQIVND (reference sequence). CDR3 amino acids: CASSTDGRGNTDTQYF. As DNA, the CDR3 is TGTGCCAGTAGTACTGACGGCAGGGGGAACACAGATACGCAGTATTTT.

The V gene is TRBV7-6, the J gene TRBJ2-1; 10 nucleotides align to TRBD2. Trimming at V came to 1 base and at J to 5 bases, leaving 8 bases not matched to a gene. The CDR3 runs 17 residues. Per germline, CDR1 SGHVS and CDR2 FNYEAQ. The CDR3 loop is CASSLEGLAGDDNEQFF. CDR3 DNA: TGTGCCAGCAGCTTAGAGGGTCTAGCGGGGGACGACAATGAGCAGTTCTTC.

The count of this clonotype is one. The chain joins TRBV11-3 to TRBJ2-3, with TRBD1 identical over 7 bases. J was trimmed by 2 bases and V by 5 bases; bases with no gene match: 7. The CDR3 consists of 15 residues. CDR1 is SGHNT, CDR2 YENEEA, per germline. The CDR3 here is CASSAIQGPTDTQYF. The DNA for the CDR3 is TGTGCCAGCAGCGCAATACAGGGGCCCACAGATACGCAGTATTTT.

The chain is built from TRBV11-3 and TRBJ1-1; the D is unclear. Germline V lookup: CDR1 SGHNT, CDR2 YENEEA. The CDR3 is made up of 15 amino acids. Trimming cost V 4 bases and J 1 base, with 13 bases left between them. This CDR3 reads CASSSPPLGNTEAFF. CDR3 DNA sequence: TGTGCCAGCAGCTCTCCCCCATTGGGGAACACTGAAGCTTTCTTT.

V gene TRBV6-2 or TRBV6-3 combines with J gene TRBJ1-2, with D uncertain. The germline V gene encodes CDR1 MNHEY and CDR2 SVGEGT. The CDR3 is 11 amino acids. Trimming removed 5 bases at V and 8 bases at J, with 9 bases between. The CDR3 loop reads CASSQSEGYTF. The CDR3 nucleotides are TGTGCCAGCAGTCAGTCGGAGGGCTACACCTTC.

In this sample, this clonotype turned up a few times. The V and J genes are TRBV30 and TRBJ1-1, with no clear D. The germline gives CDR1 GTSNPN, CDR2 SVGIG (reference sequence). V was shortened by 3 bases and J by 5 bases, with 10 bases between the two germline ends. This CDR3 comprises 12 residues. In nucleotides, the CDR3 is TGTGCCTGGAGAGTGAGGGTGACTGAAGCTTTCTTT. It specifies CAWRVRVTEAFF.

This chain connects TRBV12-3 or TRBV12-4 to TRBJ1-1; no reliable D call. V lost 7 bases to trimming and J lost 4 bases, with 22 bases between them. The CDR3 sequence is 16 residues long. CDR3 in amino acids: CASTLGIIGVSTEAFF. CDR3 DNA sequence: TGTGCCAGCACACTGGGTATAATTGGGGTGAGCACTGAAGCTTTCTTT.

CDR3 protein: CASSYSGGRVGYTF. CDR3 DNA: TGTGCCAGCAGTTACTCAGGAGGGAGGGTTGGCTACACCTTC. V usage is TRBV6-5 and J usage is TRBJ1-2; unclear D gene. The CDR3 runs to 14 residues. V lost 0 bases to trimming and J lost 7 bases, with 12 bases between them. Looked up from germline, CDR1 is MNHEY and CDR2 is SVGAGI.

This clonotype was seen only a few times. The rearrangement uses TRBV4-2 and TRBJ2-2; 12 bases are shared with TRBD2. V trimming: 3 bases; J trimming: 3 bases; junction bases outside the gene matches: 5. Per the germline V gene, CDR1 is LGHNA and CDR2 is YNFKEQ. The CDR3 is 17 amino acids. The CDR3 DNA is TGTGCCAGCAGCCAGATGCTAGCGGGGGGGTACACCGGGGAGCTGTTTTTT. Translation gives CASSQMLAGGYTGELFF.

The chain is built from TRBV19 and TRBJ2-1, with D tentatively TRBD1 (5 bases). Germline CDR1 and CDR2: LNHDA and SQIVND (reference sequence). V dropped 4 bases and J dropped 10 bases, with 14 bases sitting between them. The CDR3 length is 13 residues. The CDR3 nucleotides are TGTGCCAGTAGTAGGGGCAATAGTGGGGAGCAGTTCTTC. The encoded protein is CASSRGNSGEQFF.

The rearrangement links TRBV5-4 to TRBJ2-7; D is undetermined. V lost 0 bases and J lost 2, with 9 bases in between. Germline V gene lookup returns CDR1 SGHNT and CDR2 YYREEE (reference sequence). There are 14 residues in the CDR3. Here the CDR3 DNA reads TGTGCCAGCAGCTTGGATCTTCTGGCCTACGAGCAGTACTTC. Amino acid sequence: CASSLDLLAYEQYF.

The V and J genes are TRBV6-1 and TRBJ2-2, with D perhaps matching TRBD2 (6 bases). Germline CDR1 is MNHNS and CDR2 is SASEGT. The CDR3 has 14 amino acids. V shed 4 bases and J shed 4 bases, with 10 bases lying between them. CDR3 amino acids: CASSGQGLTGELFF. The CDR3, as DNA: TGTGCCAGCAGTGGTCAGGGACTCACCGGGGAGCTGTTTTTT.

The CDR3, as DNA: TGTGCCAGTAGAGAGGGACACCACGCGCTTAGTAATTCACCCCTCCACTTT. Encoded protein: CASREGHHALSNSPLHF. The gene calls are TRBV19 and TRBJ1-6, with a tentative D call TRBD1 (6 bases). CDR3 length equals 17 residues. Germline CDR1 is LNHDA and CDR2 is SQIVND (reference sequence). With 6 bases removed from V and 6 bases from J, the gap between germline ends came to 21 bases.

J is TRBJ1-6 and V is TRBV30; D gene uncertain. The CDR3 is made up of 17 amino acids. Trimming shortened V by 0 bases and J by 8 bases, and 20 bases separated the two germline ends. Germline CDR1 and CDR2: GTSNPN and SVGIG (reference sequence). CDR3: CAWSVWDPLGRDSPLHF. CDR3 DNA sequence: TGTGCCTGGAGTGTTTGGGATCCCCTCGGGAGGGATTCACCCCTCCACTTT.

The J gene is TRBJ1-6, the V gene TRBV2; no firm D call. CDR1 is SNHLY, CDR2 FYNNEI, per germline. V was shortened by 7 bases and J by 4 bases, with 14 bases between the two germline ends. This CDR3 region has 15 residues. CDR3: CASKVREGYNSPLHF. CDR3 sequence (DNA): TGTGCCAGCAAGGTCCGAGAGGGTTATAATTCACCCCTCCACTTT. Full variable domain (outside the CDR3, taken from reference TRBV2 and TRBJ1-6): EPEVTQTPSHQVTQMGQEVILRCVPISNHLYFYWYRQILGQKVEFLVSFYNNEISEKSEIFDDQFSVERPDGSNFTLKIRSTKLEDSAMYFCASKVREGYNSPLHFGNGTRLTVT.

This sequence joins TRBV10-1 and TRBJ2-3, with 10 bases matching TRBD1. This CDR3 has 16 amino acids. The germline V gene encodes CDR1 WNHNN and CDR2 SYGVQD (reference sequence). With 0 bases clipped from V and 8 bases from J, the junction kept 8 bases outside the gene matches. The CDR3, as DNA: TGCGCCAGCAGTGAGTCCCGGGACAGGGGTAGGGGTACGCAGTATTTT. This sequence encodes CASSESRDRGRGTQYF.